The source of this T cell receptor beta chain is a study of identifying expanded T cells in peripheral blood. Assay: immunoSEQ multiplex PCR; the TCRdb copy retains only in-frame clones and omits some. Counted here are about 110,000 clones, about 88% occurring once; the ten biggest clones make up 7.5% to 10%. Healthy donors had no documented immune events, such as infections, while sampled. The origin of this receptor is a person between 18 and 70 years old in good health. Source material: blood.

In DNA form, the CDR3 reads TGTGCCAGTAGTATAGCTAGGACAGGGGGGAATGAGCAGTTCTTC. Its protein product is CASSIARTGGNEQFF. The rearrangement uses TRBV19 and TRBJ2-1, with TRBD1 matching 10 bases. From germline, CDR1 is LNHDA and CDR2 SQIVND (reference sequence). V gave up 1 base and J gave up 7 bases; unmatched junction bases: 4. The CDR3 sequence is 15 residues long. The variable domain in full, with the rest retrieved from reference TRBV19 and TRBJ2-1, is DGGITQSPKYLFRKEGQNVTLSCEQNLNHDAMYWYRQDPGQGLRLIYYSQIVNDFQKGDIAEGYSVSREKKESFPLTVTSAQKNPTAFYLCASSIARTGGNEQFFGPGTRLTVL.